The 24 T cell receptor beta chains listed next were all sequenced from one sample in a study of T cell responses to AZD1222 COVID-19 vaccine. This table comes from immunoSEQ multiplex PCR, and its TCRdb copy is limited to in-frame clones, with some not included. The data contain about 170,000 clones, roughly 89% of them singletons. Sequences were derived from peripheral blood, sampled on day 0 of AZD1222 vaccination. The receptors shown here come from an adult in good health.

DNA for the CDR3: TGTGCCAGCAGCGTAAGACAGGGGCGAGGCACAGATACGCAGTATTTT. Protein product: CASSVRQGRGTDTQYF. The V gene is TRBV9, the J gene TRBJ2-3; 8 bases map to TRBD1. CDR1 SGDLS and CDR2 YYNGEE come from the germline V gene. J lost 1 base, V lost 1 base, and 5 bases had no gene match. The length of the CDR3 is 16 residues.

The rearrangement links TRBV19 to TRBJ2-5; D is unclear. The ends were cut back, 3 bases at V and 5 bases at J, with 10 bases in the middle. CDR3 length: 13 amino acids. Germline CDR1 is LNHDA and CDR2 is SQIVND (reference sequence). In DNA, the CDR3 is TGTGCCAGTAGTATTTCCCCAGTGGAGACCCAGTACTTC. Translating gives CASSISPVETQYF.

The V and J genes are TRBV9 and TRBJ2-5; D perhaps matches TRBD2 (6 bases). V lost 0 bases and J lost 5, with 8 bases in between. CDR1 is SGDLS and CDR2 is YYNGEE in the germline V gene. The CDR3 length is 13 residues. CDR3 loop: CASSVGDFETQYF. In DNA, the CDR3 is TGTGCCAGCAGCGTAGGGGACTTTGAGACCCAGTACTTC. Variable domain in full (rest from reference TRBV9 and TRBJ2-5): DSGVTQTPKHLITATGQRVTLRCSPRSGDLSVYWYQQSLDQGLQFLIQYYNGEERAKGNILERFSAQQFPDLHSELNLSSLELGDSALYFCASSVGDFETQYFGPGTRLLVL.

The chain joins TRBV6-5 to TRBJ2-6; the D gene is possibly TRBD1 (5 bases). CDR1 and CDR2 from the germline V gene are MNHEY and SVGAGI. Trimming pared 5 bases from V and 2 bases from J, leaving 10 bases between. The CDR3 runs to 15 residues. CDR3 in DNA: TGTGCCAGCAGTACAGACAGTCCTGGGGCCAACGTCCTGACTTTC. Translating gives CASSTDSPGANVLTF.

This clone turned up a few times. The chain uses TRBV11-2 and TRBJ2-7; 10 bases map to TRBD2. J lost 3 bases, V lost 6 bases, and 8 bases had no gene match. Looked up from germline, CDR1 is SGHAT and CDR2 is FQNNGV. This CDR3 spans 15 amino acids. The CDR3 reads CASRPTLAGSYEQYF. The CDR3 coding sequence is TGTGCCAGCAGACCAACACTAGCGGGAAGCTACGAGCAGTACTTC.

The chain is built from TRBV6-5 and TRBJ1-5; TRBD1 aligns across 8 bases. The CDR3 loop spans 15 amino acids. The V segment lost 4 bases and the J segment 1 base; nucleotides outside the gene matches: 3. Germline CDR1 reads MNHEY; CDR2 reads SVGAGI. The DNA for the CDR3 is TGTGCCAGCAGTTTCGGACAGGGAAGCAATCAGCCCCAGCATTTT. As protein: CASSFGQGSNQPQHF.

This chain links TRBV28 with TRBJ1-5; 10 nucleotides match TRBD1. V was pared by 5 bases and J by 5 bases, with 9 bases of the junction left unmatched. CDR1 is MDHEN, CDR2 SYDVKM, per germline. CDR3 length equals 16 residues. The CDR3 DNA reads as TGTGCCAGCAGTATGTCCCGGGGACAGGGGCATCAGCCCCAGCATTTT. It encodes CASSMSRGQGHQPQHF.

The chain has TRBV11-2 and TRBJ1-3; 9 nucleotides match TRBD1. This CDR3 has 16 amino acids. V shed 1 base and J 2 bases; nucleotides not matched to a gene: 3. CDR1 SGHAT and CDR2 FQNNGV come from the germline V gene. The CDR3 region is CASSLATGGPGNTIYF. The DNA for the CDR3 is TGTGCCAGCAGCTTAGCGACAGGGGGTCCTGGAAACACCATATATTTT.

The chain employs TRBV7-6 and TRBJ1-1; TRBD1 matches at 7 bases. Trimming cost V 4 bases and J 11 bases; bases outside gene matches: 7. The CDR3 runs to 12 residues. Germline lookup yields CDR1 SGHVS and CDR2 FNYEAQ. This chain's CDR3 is CASSSPGGAAFF. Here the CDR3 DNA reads TGTGCCAGCAGCTCCCCAGGGGGTGCGGCTTTCTTT.

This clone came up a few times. CDR3 DNA: TGTGCCAGCACTCGGGGGCCCGATGGGGGGGAGCTGTTTTTT. Residues: CASTRGPDGGELFF. The V gene is TRBV6-5, the J gene TRBJ2-2; possibly TRBD1 or TRBD2 for D (6 bases each). The CDR3 runs 14 residues. V was trimmed by 7 bases and J by 8 bases, leaving 17 bases between them. Germline V gene sequence: CDR1 MNHEY, CDR2 SVGAGI.

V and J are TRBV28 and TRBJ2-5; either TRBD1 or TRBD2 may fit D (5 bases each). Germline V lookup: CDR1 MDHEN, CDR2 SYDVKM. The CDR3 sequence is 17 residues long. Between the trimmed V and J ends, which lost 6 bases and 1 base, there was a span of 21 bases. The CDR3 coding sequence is TGTGCCAGCAGCCCTCGGGCAGGGAGAGTGGCCCAAGAGACCCAGTACTTC. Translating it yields CASSPRAGRVAQETQYF.

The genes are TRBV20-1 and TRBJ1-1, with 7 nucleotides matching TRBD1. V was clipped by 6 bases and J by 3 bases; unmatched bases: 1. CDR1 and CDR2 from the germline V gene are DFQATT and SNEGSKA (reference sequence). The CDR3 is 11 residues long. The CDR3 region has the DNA TGCAGTGCAGGGGGCTACACTGAAGCTTTCTTT. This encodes CSAGGYTEAFF.

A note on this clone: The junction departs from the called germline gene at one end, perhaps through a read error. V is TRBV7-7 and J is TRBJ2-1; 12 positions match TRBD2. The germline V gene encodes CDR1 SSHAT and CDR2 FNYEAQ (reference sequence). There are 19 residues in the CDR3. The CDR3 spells CASSLDSLSLAGGRNEQFF. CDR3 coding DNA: TGTGCTAGCAGCTTAGATTCCCTCAGTCTAGCGGGAGGGAGGAATGAGCAGTTCTTC.

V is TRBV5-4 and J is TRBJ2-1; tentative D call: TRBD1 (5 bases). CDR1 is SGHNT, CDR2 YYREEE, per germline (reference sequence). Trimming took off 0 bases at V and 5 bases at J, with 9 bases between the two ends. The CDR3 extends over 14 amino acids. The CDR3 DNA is TGTGCCAGCAGCTTGGGGGGCCAACACAATGAGCAGTTCTTC. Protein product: CASSLGGQHNEQFF.

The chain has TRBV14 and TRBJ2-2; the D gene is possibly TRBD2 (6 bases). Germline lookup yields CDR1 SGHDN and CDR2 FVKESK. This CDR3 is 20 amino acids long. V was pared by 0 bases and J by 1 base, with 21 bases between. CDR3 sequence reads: CASSQESRAGLIQNTGELFF. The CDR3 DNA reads TGTGCCAGCAGCCAAGAGTCCAGGGCGGGATTGATCCAGAACACCGGGGAGCTGTTTTTT.

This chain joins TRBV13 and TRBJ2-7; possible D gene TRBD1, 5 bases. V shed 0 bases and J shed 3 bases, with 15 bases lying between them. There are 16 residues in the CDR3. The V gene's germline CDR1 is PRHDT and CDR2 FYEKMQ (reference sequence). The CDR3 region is CASSLGRVPFSYEQYF. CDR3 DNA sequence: TGTGCCAGCAGCTTAGGCAGGGTCCCATTTAGCTACGAGCAGTACTTC.

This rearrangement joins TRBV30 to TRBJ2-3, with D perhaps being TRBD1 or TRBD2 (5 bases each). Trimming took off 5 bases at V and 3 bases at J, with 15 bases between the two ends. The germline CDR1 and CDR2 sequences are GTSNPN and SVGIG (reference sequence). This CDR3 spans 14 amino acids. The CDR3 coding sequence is TGTGCCTGGTCCCCTGGGGGTCTTACAGATACGCAGTATTTT. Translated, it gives CAWSPGGLTDTQYF.

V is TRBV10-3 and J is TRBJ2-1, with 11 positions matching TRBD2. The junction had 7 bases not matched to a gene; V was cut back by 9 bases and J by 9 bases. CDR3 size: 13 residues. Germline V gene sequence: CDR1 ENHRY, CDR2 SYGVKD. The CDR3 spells CAMGLADQGEQFF. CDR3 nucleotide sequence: TGTGCCATGGGACTAGCGGACCAGGGTGAGCAGTTCTTC.

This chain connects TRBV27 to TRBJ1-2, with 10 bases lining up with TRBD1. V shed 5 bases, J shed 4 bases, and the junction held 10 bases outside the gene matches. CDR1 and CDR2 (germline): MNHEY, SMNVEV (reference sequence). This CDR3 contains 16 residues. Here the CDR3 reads CASSHTKTGGAYGYTF. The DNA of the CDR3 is TGTGCCAGCAGTCACACAAAGACAGGGGGCGCCTATGGCTACACCTTC.

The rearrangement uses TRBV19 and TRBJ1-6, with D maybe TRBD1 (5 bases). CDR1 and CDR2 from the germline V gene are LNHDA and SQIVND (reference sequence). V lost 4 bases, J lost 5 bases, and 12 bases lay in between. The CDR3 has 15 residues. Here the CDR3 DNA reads TGTGCCAGTAGTAGAGGGACGGGGGATAATTCACCCCTCCACTTT. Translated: CASSRGTGDNSPLHF.

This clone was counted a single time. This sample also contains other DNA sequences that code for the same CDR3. The CDR3 sequence: CASSVGLAGGRTGELFF. The CDR3 DNA follows: TGTGCCAGCAGCGTGGGACTAGCGGGGGGCAGGACCGGGGAGCTGTTTTTT. The chain has TRBV9 and TRBJ2-2, with TRBD2 identical over 15 bases. This CDR3 has 17 amino acids. Germline CDR1 reads SGDLS; CDR2 reads YYNGEE. V lost 2 bases to trimming and J lost 5 bases; unmatched junction nucleotides: 4. Full variable domain (missing parts from reference TRBV9 and TRBJ2-2): DSGVTQTPKHLITATGQRVTLRCSPRSGDLSVYWYQQSLDQGLQFLIQYYNGEERAKGNILERFSAQQFPDLHSELNLSSLELGDSALYFCASSVGLAGGRTGELFFGEGSRLTVL.

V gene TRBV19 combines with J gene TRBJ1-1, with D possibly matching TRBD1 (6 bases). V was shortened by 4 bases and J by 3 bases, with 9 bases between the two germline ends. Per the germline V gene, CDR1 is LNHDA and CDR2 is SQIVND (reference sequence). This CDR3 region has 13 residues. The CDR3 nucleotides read TGTGCCAGTAGTAGATACAGGGACACTGAAGCTTTCTTT. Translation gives CASSRYRDTEAFF.

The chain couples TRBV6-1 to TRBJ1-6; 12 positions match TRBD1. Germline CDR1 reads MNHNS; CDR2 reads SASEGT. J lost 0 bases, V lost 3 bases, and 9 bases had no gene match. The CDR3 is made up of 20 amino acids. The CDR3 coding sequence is TGTGCCAGCAGTGAGCCCGGGACAGGGGGCGTGAGCTCCTATAATTCACCCCTCCACTTT. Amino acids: CASSEPGTGGVSSYNSPLHF.

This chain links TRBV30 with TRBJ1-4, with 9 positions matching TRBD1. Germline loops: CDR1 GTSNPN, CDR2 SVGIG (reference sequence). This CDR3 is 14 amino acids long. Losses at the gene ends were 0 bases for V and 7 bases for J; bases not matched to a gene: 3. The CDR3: CAWSVQGASEKLFF. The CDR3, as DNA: TGTGCCTGGAGTGTACAGGGGGCCAGTGAAAAACTGTTTTTT.